The clone carrying this TCR beta chain has only a few counts. No antigen is known for it. Sample barcodes and UMIs were carried by the TCR alpha and TCR beta cDNA libraries that 5'RACE generated with constant-segment primers. TCRdb analysed the 5' RACE reads with MiXCR anew, one entry per CDR3 protein. The profile shows 400,000 to 450,000 distinct CDR3 sequences, roughly 17% of them singletons. This sample was taken from a study of T-cell memory formation after mild COVID-19. Study outcomes and limitations: Shrinking CD4+ clones resided mostly in CM and EM, and CD8+ ones in EMRA.

Trimming removed 5 bases from V and 6 bases from J; junction bases left unmatched: 7. From germline, CDR1 is SGHTA and CDR2 FQGNSA. The CDR3 contains 15 residues. Source material: PBMCs or a T cell subset sorted from them (not recorded which). This rearrangement joins TRBV7-2 to TRBJ2-1, with 10 positions matching TRBD1. This sequence was found in a man younger than 35 who had mild COVID-19 (a few samples of this study predate the infection). Cell type and time point are not known. As DNA, the CDR3 is TGTGCCAGCAGCCTTTCGACAGGGGGCCTCAATGAGCAGTTCTTC. Translated, it gives CASSLSTGGLNEQFF.